This T cell receptor (beta chain) comes out of a study of T cell responses to AZD1222 COVID-19 vaccine. Study outcomes and limitations: Most donors were white British, females outnumbered males, and clonal diversity was possibly underestimated. Only six AZD1222 recipients tested seropositive at baseline.

A word on this clone: The antigen is unknown.

TCRdb's copy holds only in-frame clones and misses some; the assay was immunoSEQ multiplex PCR. Among 130,000 or so clones listed, less than 95% were seen once. With V trimmed by 5 bases and J by 2 bases, 3 bases remained unmatched. CDR3 length equals 14 residues. In germline, CDR1 is SNHLY, CDR2 FYNNEI. The sequencing here drew on peripheral blood, taken 28 days after the second dose of the MenACWY control vaccine. This receptor was obtained from an adult who received the MenACWY meningococcal vaccine as a control. This chain links TRBV2 with TRBJ2-3; 8 bases agree with TRBD1. This CDR3 is CASSQQGATDTQYF. The CDR3 coding sequence is TGTGCCAGCAGTCAGCAGGGGGCCACAGATACGCAGTATTTT. Variable domain in full (rest from reference TRBV2 and TRBJ2-3): EPEVTQTPSHQVTQMGQEVILRCVPISNHLYFYWYRQILGQKVEFLVSFYNNEISEKSEIFDDQFSVERPDGSNFTLKIRSTKLEDSAMYFCASSQQGATDTQYFGPGTRLTVL.